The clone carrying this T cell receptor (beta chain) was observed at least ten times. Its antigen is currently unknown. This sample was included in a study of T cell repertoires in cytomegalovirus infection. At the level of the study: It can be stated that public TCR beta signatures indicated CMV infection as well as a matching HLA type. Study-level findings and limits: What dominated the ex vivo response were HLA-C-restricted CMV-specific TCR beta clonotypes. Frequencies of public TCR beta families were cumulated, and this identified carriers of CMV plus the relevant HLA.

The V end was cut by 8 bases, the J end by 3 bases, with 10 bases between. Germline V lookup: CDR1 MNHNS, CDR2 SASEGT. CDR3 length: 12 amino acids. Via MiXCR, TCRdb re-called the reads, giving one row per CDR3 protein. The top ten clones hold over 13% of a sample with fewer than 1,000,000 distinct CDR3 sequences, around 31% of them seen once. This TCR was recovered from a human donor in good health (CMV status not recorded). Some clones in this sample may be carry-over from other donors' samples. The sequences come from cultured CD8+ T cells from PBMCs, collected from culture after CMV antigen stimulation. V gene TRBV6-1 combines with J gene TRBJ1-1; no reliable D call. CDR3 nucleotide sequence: TGTGCCAGCGGCCCCCGGTACACTGAAGCTTTCTTT. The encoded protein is CASGPRYTEAFF.